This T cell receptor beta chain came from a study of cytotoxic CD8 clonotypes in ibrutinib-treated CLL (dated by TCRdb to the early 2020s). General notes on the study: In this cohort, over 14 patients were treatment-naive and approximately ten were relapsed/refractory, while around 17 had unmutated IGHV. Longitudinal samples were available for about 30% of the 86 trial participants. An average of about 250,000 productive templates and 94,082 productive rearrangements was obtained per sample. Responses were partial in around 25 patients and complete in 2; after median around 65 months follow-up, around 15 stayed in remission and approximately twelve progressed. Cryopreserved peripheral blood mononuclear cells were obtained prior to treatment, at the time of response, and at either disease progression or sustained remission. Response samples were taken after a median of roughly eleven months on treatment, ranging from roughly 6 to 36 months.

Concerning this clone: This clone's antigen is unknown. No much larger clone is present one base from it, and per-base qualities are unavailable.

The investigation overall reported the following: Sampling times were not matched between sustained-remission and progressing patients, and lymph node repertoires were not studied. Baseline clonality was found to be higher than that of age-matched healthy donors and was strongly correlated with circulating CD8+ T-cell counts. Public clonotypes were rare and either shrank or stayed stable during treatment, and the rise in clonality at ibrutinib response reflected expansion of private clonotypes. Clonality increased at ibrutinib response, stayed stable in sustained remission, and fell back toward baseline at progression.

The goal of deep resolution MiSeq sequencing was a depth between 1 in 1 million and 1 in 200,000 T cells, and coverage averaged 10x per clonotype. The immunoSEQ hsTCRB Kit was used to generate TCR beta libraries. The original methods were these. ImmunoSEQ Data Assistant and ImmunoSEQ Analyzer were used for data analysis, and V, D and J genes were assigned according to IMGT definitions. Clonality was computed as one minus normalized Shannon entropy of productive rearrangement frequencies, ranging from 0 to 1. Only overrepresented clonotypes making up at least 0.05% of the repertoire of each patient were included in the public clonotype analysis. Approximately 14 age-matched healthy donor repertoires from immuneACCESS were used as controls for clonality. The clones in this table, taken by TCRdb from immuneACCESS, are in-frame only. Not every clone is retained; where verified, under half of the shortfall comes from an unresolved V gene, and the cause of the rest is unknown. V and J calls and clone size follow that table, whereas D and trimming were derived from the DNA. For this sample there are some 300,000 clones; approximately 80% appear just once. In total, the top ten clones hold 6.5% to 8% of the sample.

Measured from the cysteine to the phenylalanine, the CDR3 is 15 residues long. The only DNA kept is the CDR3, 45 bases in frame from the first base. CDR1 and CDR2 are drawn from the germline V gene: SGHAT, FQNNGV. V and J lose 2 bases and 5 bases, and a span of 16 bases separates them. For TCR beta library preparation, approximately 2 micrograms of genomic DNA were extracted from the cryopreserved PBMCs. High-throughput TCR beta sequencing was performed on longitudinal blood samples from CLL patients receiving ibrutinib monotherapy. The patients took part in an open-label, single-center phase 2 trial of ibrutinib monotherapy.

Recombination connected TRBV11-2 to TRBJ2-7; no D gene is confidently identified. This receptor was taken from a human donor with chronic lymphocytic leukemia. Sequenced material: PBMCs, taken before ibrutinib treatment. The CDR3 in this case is CASSLLAQTSNEQYF. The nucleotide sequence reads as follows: TGTGCCAGCAGCTTACTCGCGCAGACCTCGAACGAGCAGTACTTC.